The 10 T cell receptor beta chains given below trace back to one sample, sequenced in a study of cytomegalovirus exposure and HLA in healthy donors. PCR primers comprised 60 Vbeta and 13 Jbeta primers. Profiled with immunoSEQ multiplex PCR; TCRdb holds only in-frame clones, not every one. Of around 150,000 clones listed, roughly four fifths were seen once; the top ten hold roughly 4.5%. Sequencing used PBMCs. The receptor source for this set is a man aged 45 to 65 in good health and CMV-seropositive.

As for this clone: The sample carries other DNA sequences with the same CDR3. This chain uses TRBV27 with TRBJ2-7, with D possibly being TRBD2 (6 bases). CDR1 is MNHEY, CDR2 SMNVEV, per germline (reference sequence). CDR3 length: 16 amino acids. Deletions cut 2 bases from V and 1 base from J, with 15 bases between. This chain's CDR3 is CASSLGGIHLSYEQYF. As DNA, the CDR3 is TGTGCCAGCAGTTTAGGCGGGATCCACCTGTCCTACGAGCAGTACTTC.

J is TRBJ2-5 and V is TRBV9; 9 bases are a match to TRBD1. The germline V gene encodes CDR1 SGDLS and CDR2 YYNGEE. CDR3 length equals 15 residues. Trimming cost V 2 bases and J 8 bases; bases outside gene matches: 10. CDR3 coding DNA: TGTGCCAGCAGCGTGGCTCGTAGGACAGGGGACACCCAGTACTTC. Its protein is CASSVARRTGDTQYF.

This clone was observed once. This chain uses TRBV11-2 with TRBJ1-3; 8 bases align to TRBD1. CDR3 length: 15 residues. V lost 3 bases and J lost 4; bases outside the gene matches: 5. The V gene's germline CDR1 is SGHAT and CDR2 FQNNGV. CDR3 DNA: TGTGCCAGCAGCTTCGGCAGGGGGCGCGGAAACACCATATATTTT. This encodes CASSFGRGRGNTIYF.

This chain links TRBV18 with TRBJ1-2; weak D call: TRBD1 (6 bases). V was trimmed by 3 bases and J by 0 bases, leaving 17 bases between them. Germline assignment: CDR1 KGHSH and CDR2 LQKENI. The length of the CDR3 is 17 residues. The CDR3 sequence is CASSPETGGPSNYGYTF. CDR3 bases: TGTGCCAGCTCACCCGAGACAGGAGGCCCCTCTAACTATGGCTACACCTTC.

The rearrangement links TRBV27 to TRBJ2-3, with TRBD2 matching over 9 bases. Germline V gene lookup returns CDR1 MNHEY and CDR2 SMNVEV (reference sequence). The CDR3 spans 15 residues. V shed 8 bases and J 0 bases; nucleotides not matched to a gene: 6. CDR3 nucleotides: TGTGCCAGCCGGCCGGGGACTAGCAGCACAGATACGCAGTATTTT. The encoded protein is CASRPGTSSTDTQYF.

In its sample, this clone was seen a few times. The J gene is TRBJ2-5, the V gene TRBV6-5; tentative D call: TRBD2 (5 bases). The CDR3 runs to 15 residues. V gave up 0 bases and J gave up 6 bases, with 14 bases separating them. CDR1 and CDR2 (germline): MNHEY, SVGAGI. CDR3 sequence: CASSYSRTAGKTQYF. The CDR3 DNA follows: TGTGCCAGCAGTTACTCAAGAACAGCCGGGAAGACCCAGTACTTC.

This chain links TRBV7-3 with TRBJ2-7; possibly TRBD1 for D (6 bases). CDR3 size: 18 residues. Germline values: CDR1 SGHTA, CDR2 FQGTGA. The V and J ends lost 1 base and 0 bases respectively, with 19 bases between them. The CDR3 bases are TGTGCCAGCAGCTTAAAACTTCCGTGGGACACCGACTCCTACGAGCAGTACTTC. Protein product: CASSLKLPWDTDSYEQYF.

The chain employs TRBV9 and TRBJ1-5; 9 bases are shared with TRBD1. Losses at the gene ends were 0 bases for V and 3 bases for J; bases not matched to a gene: 1. Germline V gene data show CDR1 as SGDLS and CDR2 as YYNGEE. The CDR3 runs to 15 residues. This CDR3 is CASSVGTGDNQPQHF. The CDR3, as DNA: TGTGCCAGCAGCGTAGGGACAGGGGACAATCAGCCCCAGCATTTT.

This chain joins TRBV28 and TRBJ2-5; 8 bases map to TRBD2. Per the germline V gene, CDR1 is MDHEN and CDR2 is SYDVKM. The CDR3 sequence is 14 residues long. V gave up 5 bases and J gave up 4 bases; unmatched junction bases: 6. CDR3 bases: TGTGCCAGCAGTGCCGCGGGGGGCCCAGAGACCCAGTACTTC. It specifies CASSAAGGPETQYF.

The V gene is TRBV6-6, the J gene TRBJ2-7; TRBD2 might be the D (5 bases). The V gene lost 2 bases and the J gene lost 7 bases, with 9 bases spanning the gap. This CDR3 spans 12 amino acids. Germline V gene data show CDR1 as MNHNY and CDR2 as SVGAGI (reference sequence). The chain's CDR3 is CASSYGGGEQYF. CDR3 DNA: TGTGCCAGCAGTTACGGTGGAGGAGAGCAGTACTTC.